These 32 T cell receptor beta chains originate from one sample sequenced in a study of T cell repertoires in cytomegalovirus infection. Their antigen targets remain unknown. Each CDR3 protein gets one entry after TCRdb re-called the reads with MiXCR. The sample lists about 89,000 distinct CDR3 sequences; 25% to 30% were seen once. Sequencing used CD8+ T cells from cultured PBMCs, obtained from culture after CMV antigen stimulation. Source of these receptors: a human donor in good health (CMV status not recorded). Some clones in this sample may be carry-over from other donors' samples.

Of note for this clonotype: A much more abundant neighbour one base away suggests this may be a read error. This rearrangement joins TRBV7-8 to TRBJ2-1; no definite D call. The CDR3 is 14 residues long. Per the germline V gene, CDR1 is SGHVS and CDR2 is FQNEAQ. CDR3 bases: TGTGCCAGCAGCTTAGAAGGCCTGCCCAATGGGCAGTTCTTC. Amino acid sequence: CASSLEGLPNGQFF. Using reference TRBV7-8 and TRBJ2-1 for the parts outside the CDR3, the full variable domain is GAGVSQSPRYKVAKRGQDVALRCDPISGHVSLFWYQQALGQGPEFLTYFQNEAQLDKSGLPSDRFFAERPEGSVSTLKIQRTQQEDSAVYLCASSLEGLPNGQFFGPGTRLTVL.

This clonotype was detected a few times. This CDR3 is CASQEPGHIPYEQYF. The CDR3 DNA reads as TGTGCCAGCCAAGAACCGGGACACATCCCCTACGAGCAGTACTTC. The chain couples TRBV2 to TRBJ2-7; possibly TRBD1 for D (6 bases). Trimming took 8 bases from V and 2 from J, leaving 19 bases between them. The CDR3 is 15 residues long. Germline CDR1 and CDR2: SNHLY and FYNNEI.

V is TRBV4-1 and J is TRBJ1-3, with a weak D call TRBD1 (6 bases). Trimming stripped 1 base from V and 2 bases from J, with 9 bases between. This CDR3 is 15 amino acids long. The germline V gene encodes CDR1 MGHRA and CDR2 YSYEKL. In DNA form, the CDR3 reads TGCGCCAGCAGCCAAGGAGGGGGTACTGGAAACACCATATATTTT. As protein: CASSQGGGTGNTIYF.

The chain joins TRBV7-2 to TRBJ2-2; 9 nucleotides line up with TRBD2. The CDR3 loop spans 19 amino acids. Germline trimming cut 2 bases from V and 4 bases from J; bases unmatched to any gene: 14. Germline lookup yields CDR1 SGHTA and CDR2 FQGNSA. DNA for the CDR3: TGTGCCAGCAGCTTATTACAGGCGGGGGGGCCGGCTTCCACCGGGGAGCTGTTTTTT. This translates into CASSLLQAGGPASTGELFF.

This clonotype has more than one count but fewer than ten. The V and J genes are TRBV5-1 and TRBJ1-1; weak D call: TRBD1 (6 bases). Trimming took 4 bases from V and 3 from J, leaving 19 bases between them. The CDR3 spans 16 residues. In germline, CDR1 is SGHRS, CDR2 YFSETQ. CDR3 residues: CASSPSGTRFDTEAFF. As DNA, the CDR3 is TGCGCCAGCAGCCCTTCCGGGACAAGGTTCGACACTGAAGCTTTCTTT. Combining the CDR3 with reference TRBV5-1 and TRBJ1-1 gives the whole variable domain KAGVTQTPRYLIKTRGQQVTLSCSPISGHRSVSWYQQTPGQGLQFLFEYFSETQRNKGNFPGRFSGRQFSNSRSEMNVSTLELGDSALYLCASSPSGTRFDTEAFFGQGTRLTVV.

This chain connects TRBV28 to TRBJ1-5, with D perhaps matching TRBD1 (6 bases). V was trimmed by 6 bases and J by 0 bases, leaving 12 bases between them. The length of the CDR3 is 15 residues. Germline CDR1 is MDHEN and CDR2 is SYDVKM. CDR3 bases: TGTGCCAGCAGCCCTTTACAGGGTAGCAATCAGCCCCAGCATTTT. Residues: CASSPLQGSNQPQHF.

This clonotype was counted ten times or more. This rearrangement joins TRBV7-2 to TRBJ2-1; D is possibly TRBD2 (6 bases). V was trimmed by 1 base and J by 9 bases, leaving 7 bases between them. Per the germline V gene, CDR1 is SGHTA and CDR2 is FQGNSA. This CDR3 is 12 amino acids long. CDR3 loop: CASSLGAGEQFF. CDR3 nucleotide sequence: TGTGCCAGCAGCTTAGGAGCGGGTGAGCAGTTCTTC.

The J gene is TRBJ1-1, the V gene TRBV5-1, with 8 bases that match TRBD1. Germline CDR1 reads SGHRS; CDR2 reads YFSETQ. Trimming removed 1 base from V and 3 bases from J; junction bases left unmatched: 2. This CDR3 has 14 residues. The CDR3 loop reads CASSLSTGDTEAFF. The CDR3 coding sequence is TGCGCCAGCAGCTTGTCGACAGGGGACACTGAAGCTTTCTTT. The variable domain in full, completed from reference TRBV5-1 and TRBJ1-1, reads KAGVTQTPRYLIKTRGQQVTLSCSPISGHRSVSWYQQTPGQGLQFLFEYFSETQRNKGNFPGRFSGRQFSNSRSEMNVSTLELGDSALYLCASSLSTGDTEAFFGQGTRLTVV.

The chain is built from TRBV7-6 and TRBJ2-3, with TRBD2 identical over 9 bases. The CDR3 length is 14 residues. Trimming removed 2 bases from V and 11 bases from J; junction bases left unmatched: 8. In germline, CDR1 is SGHVS, CDR2 FNYEAQ. The CDR3 loop is CASSLQRGDRGQYF. CDR3 nucleotide sequence: TGTGCCAGCAGCTTACAGCGGGGGGACCGGGGGCAGTATTTT.

This clonotype was seen repeatedly, ten times or more. This chain joins TRBV12-3 or TRBV12-4 and TRBJ2-3; 9 nucleotides line up with TRBD2. V shed 6 bases, J shed 1 base, and the junction held 2 bases outside the gene matches. The CDR3 is made up of 14 amino acids. The CDR3 loop reads CASRPSGGTDTQYF. CDR3 sequence (DNA): TGTGCCAGCAGACCTAGCGGGGGCACAGATACGCAGTATTTT.

The table lists this clonotype with a count of one. V gene TRBV25-1 combines with J gene TRBJ2-2, with a weak D call TRBD1 (5 bases). The CDR3 contains 17 residues. Germline lookup yields CDR1 MGHDK and CDR2 SYGVNS. The V end was cut by 1 base, the J end by 5 bases, with 17 bases between. This CDR3 reads CASSEFMTDRSTGELFF. The CDR3 DNA sequence: TGTGCCAGCAGTGAATTTATGACAGACCGATCTACCGGGGAGCTGTTTTTT.

This clonotype was observed a handful of times. This sequence joins TRBV7-6 and TRBJ2-7; 8 bases are a match to TRBD2. Trimming at V came to 3 bases and at J to 1 base, leaving 5 bases not matched to a gene. Germline V gives CDR1 SGHVS, CDR2 FNYEAQ. There are 15 residues in the CDR3. The CDR3 region is CASSFTSGNSYEQYF. CDR3 in DNA: TGTGCCAGCAGCTTTACTAGCGGTAATTCCTACGAGCAGTACTTC.

A few counts support this clonotype. The V call is TRBV7-6, the J call TRBJ1-2; D unclear. The V gene's germline CDR1 is SGHVS and CDR2 FNYEAQ. With 1 base removed from V and 4 bases from J, the gap between germline ends came to 10 bases. The CDR3 contains 14 residues. The CDR3 is CASSLVSQGYGYTF. Here the CDR3 DNA reads TGTGCCAGCAGCTTAGTTAGCCAAGGCTATGGCTACACCTTC.

In this sample, this clonotype turned up a few times. V usage is TRBV7-6 and J usage is TRBJ2-2; 11 positions agree with TRBD1. Germline V gene data show CDR1 as SGHVS and CDR2 as FNYEAQ. This CDR3 contains 17 residues. V shed 5 bases and J 6 bases; nucleotides not matched to a gene: 11. DNA of the CDR3: TGTGCCAGCAGCCGACCCAGGACAGGGGGCGCTTCCGGGGAGCTGTTTTTT. Residues: CASSRPRTGGASGELFF.

This clonotype was observed a handful of times. The rearrangement links TRBV20-1 to TRBJ2-5; TRBD1 agrees at 9 bases. The ends lost 7 bases at V and 3 bases at J; junction bases unmatched: 0. The CDR3 runs to 11 residues. CDR1 and CDR2 from the germline V gene are DFQATT and SNEGSKA (reference sequence). Written as DNA, the CDR3 is TGCAGTGGGACAGGGGAAGAGACCCAGTACTTC. This codes for CSGTGEETQYF.

The table lists this clonotype with many counts. The genes are TRBV7-6 and TRBJ2-1; D may be TRBD2 (6 bases). The length of the CDR3 is 16 residues. The germline CDR1 and CDR2 sequences are SGHVS and FNYEAQ. V lost 5 bases and J lost 8, with 22 bases in between. CDR3 sequence (DNA): TGTGCCAGCAGCGCCCTCCCGGGACGTCCGGGGGATGAGCAGTTCTTC. Protein product: CASSALPGRPGDEQFF.

The rearrangement uses TRBV28 and TRBJ2-1; TRBD2 matches 7 bases. With 5 bases clipped from V and 3 bases from J, the junction kept 7 bases outside the gene matches. Looked up from germline, CDR1 is MDHEN and CDR2 is SYDVKM. The CDR3 loop spans 15 amino acids. This CDR3 is CASSGIRDYYNEQFF. The CDR3 region has the DNA TGTGCCAGCAGTGGAATCCGGGACTACTACAATGAGCAGTTCTTC.

This clonotype was counted between two and nine times. The rearrangement links TRBV6-8 to TRBJ2-3, with 10 bases aligning to TRBD1. With 11 bases clipped from V and 4 bases from J, the junction kept 6 bases outside the gene matches. Germline lookup yields CDR1 MNHGY and CDR2 SAAAGT. The CDR3 totals 13 residues. CDR3 DNA sequence: TGTGCCCCTCGGGACAGGGGATCAGATACGCAGTATTTT. Protein product: CAPRDRGSDTQYF.

The gene calls are TRBV6-5 and TRBJ1-2; D is perhaps TRBD1 (6 bases). CDR3 length: 13 amino acids. The V end lost 8 bases, the J end lost 8 bases, and 18 bases lay between the germline ends. Germline lookup yields CDR1 MNHEY and CDR2 SVGAGI. This chain's CDR3 is CASREGGGTGYTF. As DNA, the CDR3 is TGTGCCAGCCGTGAGGGGGGGGGTACAGGCTACACCTTC.

There are many counts of this clonotype. J is TRBJ2-5 and V is TRBV11-2; 7 bases match TRBD1. Germline CDR1 SGHAT, CDR2 FQNNGV. This CDR3 is built from 15 residues. Trimming removed 4 bases from V and 2 bases from J; junction bases left unmatched: 7. CDR3 region: CASSSSGTVQETQYF. In DNA, the CDR3 is TGTGCCAGCAGCTCGTCCGGGACAGTACAAGAGACCCAGTACTTC.

This chain joins TRBV7-9 and TRBJ2-1; D unclear. Trimming pared 5 bases from V and 8 bases from J, leaving 10 bases between. The CDR3 runs 12 residues. Germline V gene sequence: CDR1 SEHNR, CDR2 FQNEAQ (reference sequence). The CDR3 bases are TGTGCCAGCAGCCTATTTGGTCATGAGCAGTTCTTC. It translates to CASSLFGHEQFF.

The chain uses TRBV4-2 and TRBJ2-1; 12 bases are shared with TRBD1. The CDR3 covers 17 residues. Germline V gives CDR1 LGHNA, CDR2 YNFKEQ. V shed 4 bases and J 0 bases; nucleotides not matched to a gene: 4. CDR3 DNA: TGTGCCAGCAGCCCCCGGGACAGGGGGCTCTCCTACAATGAGCAGTTCTTC. The encoded protein is CASSPRDRGLSYNEQFF.

V is TRBV11-1 and J is TRBJ2-1; D is possibly TRBD2 (7 bases). The CDR3 has 17 amino acids. Between the trimmed V and J ends, which lost 5 bases and 5 bases, there was a span of 22 bases. Germline CDR1 reads SGHAT; CDR2 reads FQDESV (reference sequence). Here the CDR3 reads CASSPGWGGLYHNEQFF. In DNA form, the CDR3 reads TGTGCCAGCAGCCCGGGATGGGGGGGGCTTTACCACAATGAGCAGTTCTTC.

This clonotype was seen a few times. The J gene is TRBJ2-1, the V gene TRBV7-8; D might be TRBD1 (7 bases). Trimming took off 5 bases at V and 3 bases at J, with 11 bases between the two ends. The CDR3 contains 14 residues. Germline CDR1 and CDR2: SGHVS and FQNEAQ. The CDR3 loop reads CASSGGTDYNEQFF. For the CDR3, the DNA is TGTGCCAGCAGCGGGGGGACAGACTACAATGAGCAGTTCTTC.

The V and J genes are TRBV7-4 and TRBJ2-7; possible D gene TRBD2, 6 bases. This CDR3 has 14 residues. V was cut by 5 bases and J by 6 bases, with 17 bases left in between. Germline CDR1 is SGHVT and CDR2 is SQSDAQ. The CDR3 nucleotides read TGTGCCAGCAGCAAACCAGGGACTCCCCTCGAGCAGTACTTC. Protein: CASSKPGTPLEQYF.

Many counts were recorded for this clonotype. The V call is TRBV6-2 or TRBV6-3, the J call TRBJ1-1; D ambiguous. With 2 bases removed from V and 4 bases from J, the gap between germline ends came to 8 bases. This CDR3 has 13 residues. Germline V gives CDR1 MNHEY, CDR2 SVGEGT. The CDR3 sequence: CASSYVGSTEAFF. The DNA of the CDR3 is TGTGCCAGCAGTTACGTGGGGAGCACTGAAGCTTTCTTT.

This clonotype was seen ten or more times. The genes are TRBV6-1 and TRBJ1-5; TRBD1 aligns across 9 bases. The germline gives CDR1 MNHNS, CDR2 SASEGT. V dropped 9 bases and J dropped 0; count of bases not matched to a gene: 18. The CDR3 is 19 amino acids. This CDR3 is CASKPSRDRVGNSNQPQHF. The CDR3 region has the DNA TGTGCCAGTAAGCCGTCCCGGGACAGGGTTGGGAATAGCAATCAGCCCCAGCATTTT.

This clonotype was found a few times. This chain links TRBV19 with TRBJ2-1; TRBD2 matches at 12 bases. CDR1 LNHDA and CDR2 SQIVND come from the germline V gene (reference sequence). The CDR3 is made up of 17 amino acids. V shed 4 bases, J shed 6 bases, and the junction held 10 bases outside the gene matches. In DNA, the CDR3 is TGTGCCAGTAGTAAGGCTAGCGGGGGGGCATCCATCAATGAGCAGTTCTTC. Translating it yields CASSKASGGASINEQFF.

This chain connects TRBV6-1 to TRBJ1-2; D not resolved. Trimming stripped 4 bases from V and 1 base from J, with 10 bases between. The CDR3 runs to 14 residues. Germline V lookup: CDR1 MNHNS, CDR2 SASEGT. The CDR3 protein is CASSADTGNYGYTF. In nucleotides, the CDR3 is TGTGCCAGCAGTGCCGACACGGGTAACTATGGCTACACCTTC.

V and J are TRBV6-5 and TRBJ2-3; D perhaps matches TRBD2 (7 bases). Per the germline V gene, CDR1 is MNHEY and CDR2 is SVGAGI. The CDR3 runs 17 residues. V gave up 6 bases and J gave up 1 base, with 20 bases separating them. CDR3 in amino acids: CASSSRGQHLGTDTQYF. In DNA, the CDR3 is TGTGCCAGCAGCTCGCGGGGGCAACACCTAGGCACAGATACGCAGTATTTT.

This clonotype was recorded a few times. The chain couples TRBV6-1 to TRBJ1-4; the D gene is possibly TRBD1 (5 bases). Germline V CDR1 and CDR2: MNHNS, SASEGT. This CDR3 contains 16 residues. V gave up 6 bases and J gave up 2 bases, with 16 bases separating them. CDR3 DNA: TGTGCCAGCAGCCCCGTAAGGGGCCAGACTAATGAAAAACTGTTTTTT. Its protein product is CASSPVRGQTNEKLFF.

The rearrangement uses TRBV7-3 and TRBJ2-1, with 15 bases lining up with TRBD2. The length of the CDR3 is 16 residues. V shed 5 bases and J 8 bases; nucleotides not matched to a gene: 7. Germline CDR1 SGHTA, CDR2 FQGTGA. The CDR3 is CASSPFGLAGGDEQFF. In DNA form, the CDR3 reads TGTGCCAGCAGCCCCTTCGGACTAGCGGGGGGGGATGAGCAGTTCTTC. Looking up the rest from reference TRBV7-3 and TRBJ2-1 gives the full variable domain: GAGVSQTPSNKVTEKGKYVELRCDPISGHTALYWYRQSLGQGPEFLIYFQGTGAADDSGLPNDRFFAVRPEGSVSTLKIQRTERGDSAVYLCASSPFGLAGGDEQFFGPGTRLTVL.